The T cell receptor beta chain described here comes from a study of spatial heterogeneity in lung cancer. As to time point: sample taken at primary tumor resection. Without sorting, whole RNA was sequenced from tumor, nontumor lung or frozen PBMC. Deletions cut 1 base from V and 3 bases from J, with 8 bases between. CDR1 is SGHRS, CDR2 YFSETQ, per germline. The CDR3 totals 14 residues. Single TCR cDNA molecules each had their own unique molecular identifier. MiXCR, applied by TCRdb to the 5' RACE reads, yields one record per CDR3 protein. The table has tens of thousands of distinct CDR3 sequences, roughly 10% seen once. General observations from the study: Whereas they appeared in blood less at follow-up, ubiquitous expanded tumor TCRs appeared there more at resection.

In regard to this clonotype: Antigen unknown.

This specimen was PBMCs, taken at surgery. The TCR originated in a male donor with early-stage non-small cell lung cancer. V and J are TRBV5-1 and TRBJ2-1; D uncertain. The CDR3 region is CASSLQQSYNEQFF. The CDR3 region has the DNA TGCGCCAGCAGCTTGCAACAGAGCTACAATGAGCAGTTCTTC. Supplemented by reference TRBV5-1 and TRBJ2-1, the full variable domain reads KAGVTQTPRYLIKTRGQQVTLSCSPISGHRSVSWYQQTPGQGLQFLFEYFSETQRNKGNFPGRFSGRQFSNSRSEMNVSTLELGDSALYLCASSLQQSYNEQFFGPGTRLTVL.